This is a list of T cell receptor beta chains from one sample in a study of control samples from healthy donors and cancer patients. Profiled with immunoSEQ multiplex PCR; TCRdb holds only in-frame clones, not every one. This sample has 90,000 to 110,000 clones, with around nine tenths found just once. The sequenced material came from blood. The source of these receptors is a human donor in good health. The donor label of this sample is uncertain. The CDR3 runs from the conserved cysteine through the conserved F or W. The order of the fields is V gene, J gene, D gene, clone size, CDR3 protein, CDR3 DNA. A D gene is named only where the DNA matches it firmly. The listing skips clone size in some rows; elsewhere it reads once, few, many or a size class.

TRBV11-2	TRBJ2-5	.	.	CASSLNWGETQYF	TGTGCCAGCAGCTTAAACTGGGGCGAGACCCAGTACTTC
TRBV4-1	TRBJ1-5	.	.	CASSQDQGLNQPQHF	TGCGCCAGCAGCCAAGATCAGGGGCTAAATCAGCCCCAGCATTTT
TRBV5-6	TRBJ1-5	.	.	CASSLENQPQHF	TGTGCCAGCAGCTTGGAAAATCAGCCCCAGCATTTT
TRBV9	TRBJ2-1	TRBD2	.	CASSVGLALYNEQFF	TGTGCCAGCAGCGTGGGACTAGCGCTTTACAATGAGCAGTTCTTC
TRBV14	TRBJ1-2	.	.	CASSQGLVYGYTF	TGTGCCAGCAGCCAAGGTCTTGTCTATGGCTACACCTTC
TRBV6-5	TRBJ1-1	.	.	CASSLDWGTEAFF	TGTGCCAGCAGTTTGGACTGGGGGACTGAAGCTTTCTTT
TRBV5-1	TRBJ2-2	.	.	CASSLRETGELFF	TGCGCCAGCAGCTTACGGGAAACCGGGGAGCTGTTTTTT
TRBV11-2	TRBJ1-1	TRBD1	.	CASSLRQGPDTEAFF	TGTGCCAGCAGCCTGAGACAGGGACCCGACACTGAAGCTTTCTTT
TRBV18	TRBJ1-1	.	.	CATNGQQNTEAFF	TGTGCCACTAACGGACAGCAAAACACTGAAGCTTTCTTT
TRBV5-1	TRBJ1-4	TRBD1	.	CASSRTSGGSFNEKLFF	TGCGCCAGCAGCCGAACCTCAGGGGGGAGTTTTAATGAAAAACTGTTTTTT
TRBV24-1	TRBJ1-5	.	once	CATSDGVMHSNQPQHF	TGTGCCACCAGTGATGGGGTGATGCATAGCAATCAGCCCCAGCATTTT
TRBV4-3	TRBJ1-5	.	.	CASSQDARQYQPQHF	TGCGCCAGCAGCCAAGATGCGCGGCAGTATCAGCCCCAGCATTTT
TRBV9	TRBJ2-2	TRBD1	.	CASTGQGATGELFF	TGTGCCAGCACTGGACAGGGTGCGACCGGGGAGCTGTTTTTT
TRBV5-1	TRBJ2-1	.	.	CASSEGTVSYNEQFF	TGCGCCAGCAGCGAGGGGACGGTATCCTACAATGAGCAGTTCTTC
TRBV27	TRBJ1-5	.	once	CASSWGEGGQPQHF	TGTGCCAGCAGTTGGGGGGAGGGTGGTCAGCCCCAGCATTTT
TRBV19	TRBJ2-3	TRBD2	.	CATGQVPGGGTDTQYF	TGTGCAACAGGTCAGGTCCCGGGGGGTGGGACAGATACGCAGTATTTT
TRBV11-2	TRBJ1-2	.	.	CASSSSLGVGYTF	TGTGCCAGCAGCTCATCTCTGGGCGTTGGCTACACCTTC
TRBV6-5	TRBJ1-6	TRBD1	.	CASRAGQGDNSPLHF	TGTGCCAGCAGGGCGGGACAGGGGGATAATTCACCCCTCCACTTT
TRBV7-2	TRBJ2-7	TRBD1	.	CASSFGQGGFYEQYF	TGTGCCAGCAGCTTTGGACAGGGAGGATTCTACGAGCAGTACTTC
TRBV7-2	TRBJ2-2	.	.	CASSKQSSLGTGELFF	TGTGCCAGCAGTAAACAGAGCTCCCTTGGTACCGGGGAGCTGTTTTTT
TRBV6-6	TRBJ1-2	TRBD1	once	CASSYPPGQRHYGYTF	TGTGCCAGCAGTTACCCTCCGGGACAGCGACACTATGGCTACACCTTC
TRBV19	TRBJ2-3	.	.	CASSDDRRTDTQYF	TGTGCCAGTAGTGATGACAGGAGAACAGATACGCAGTATTTT
TRBV2	TRBJ1-5	.	few	CASSEASDGFKPQHF	TGTGCCAGCAGTGAAGCGTCGGACGGGTTCAAGCCCCAGCATTTT
TRBV6-6	TRBJ2-1	.	.	CASSLTADNEQFF	TGTGCCAGCAGTCTAACGGCAGACAATGAGCAGTTCTTC
TRBV18	TRBJ2-7	.	once	CASSEGGGEQYF	TGTGCCAGCTCAGAGGGAGGGGGCGAGCAGTACTTC
TRBV27	TRBJ1-1	.	.	CASSRGGTTEAFF	TGTGCCAGCAGTAGGGGCGGTACCACTGAAGCTTTCTTT
TRBV13	TRBJ2-1	.	.	CASSSGLTEQFF	TGTGCCAGCAGCTCCGGGTTAACGGAGCAGTTCTTC
TRBV7-9	TRBJ2-4	TRBD2	.	CAGWERGLKNIQYF	TGTGCCGGATGGGAGCGGGGGCTCAAAAACATTCAGTACTTC
TRBV24-1	TRBJ2-1	TRBD1	.	CATSEGPGQDYNEQFF	TGTGCCACCAGTGAGGGACCGGGACAGGATTACAATGAGCAGTTCTTC
TRBV18	TRBJ2-2	.	.	CASSRDIGYGELFF	TGTGCCAGCTCACGAGACATCGGATACGGGGAGCTGTTTTTT
TRBV4-1	TRBJ1-5	.	.	CASSRPQHF	TGCGCCAGCAGCCGACCCCAGCATTTT
TRBV27	TRBJ1-5	.	.	CASKNSPSATQPQHF	TGTGCCAGCAAGAATTCTCCTTCAGCGACTCAGCCCCAGCATTTT
TRBV5-6	TRBJ2-3	TRBD1	.	CASRATGTDTQYF	TGTGCCAGCAGAGCGACAGGGACAGATACGCAGTATTTT
TRBV3-1/TRBV3-2	TRBJ2-6	.	few	CASSLSGPNVLTF	TGTGCCAGCAGCCTCAGTGGGCCGAACGTCCTGACTTTC
TRBV21-1	TRBJ1-5	.	once	CASSYLEVGQGVSNQPQHF	TGTGCCAGCAGCTATTTAGAGGTGGGCCAGGGGGTCAGCAATCAGCCCCAGCATTTT
TRBV9	TRBJ2-7	TRBD1	.	CASSAEGTGHEQYF	TGTGCCAGCAGCGCCGAAGGGACAGGGCACGAGCAGTACTTC
TRBV20-1	TRBJ1-2	.	.	CSASVGTF	TGCAGTGCCTCGGTTGGCACCTTC
TRBV12-3/TRBV12-4	TRBJ1-6	.	.	CASSFFRDSPLHF	TGTGCCAGCAGTTTTTTCAGGGATTCACCCCTCCACTTT
TRBV3-1/TRBV3-2	TRBJ2-3	TRBD1	.	CASSRTGGVSSTDTQYF	TGTGCCAGCAGCCGGACAGGGGGCGTCTCTAGCACAGATACGCAGTATTTT
TRBV3-1/TRBV3-2	TRBJ2-5	TRBD1	.	CASSQLNRDRGAQYF	TGTGCCAGCAGCCAACTTAACCGGGACAGGGGGGCCCAGTACTTC
TRBV27	TRBJ2-5	TRBD1	.	CASSFSGTGVPETQYF	TGTGCCAGCAGTTTCTCCGGGACAGGGGTTCCGGAGACCCAGTACTTC
TRBV5-4	TRBJ1-2	.	.	CASSSFAALYSDGYTF	TGTGCCAGCAGCTCCTTTGCGGCCTTGTATTCCGACGGCTACACCTTC
TRBV27	TRBJ2-1	TRBD2	.	CASSLLAGGYNEQFF	TGTGCCAGCAGTTTACTAGCGGGGGGGTACAATGAGCAGTTCTTC
TRBV19	TRBJ1-4	.	.	CASGPGTRSEKLFF	TGTGCCAGTGGCCCTGGGACAAGGTCTGAAAAACTGTTTTTT
TRBV27	TRBJ2-2	.	.	CASSSAQGGNTGELFF	TGTGCCAGCAGTTCCGCCCAGGGGGGAAACACCGGGGAGCTGTTTTTT
TRBV5-8	TRBJ1-4	.	.	CASSTLKAANEKLFF	TGTGCCAGCAGCACATTAAAGGCGGCTAATGAAAAACTGTTTTTT
TRBV19	TRBJ1-1	TRBD1	.	CASSPQGQGDTEAFF	TGTGCCAGTAGCCCCCAGGGACAGGGGGACACTGAAGCTTTCTTT
TRBV5-4	TRBJ2-1	TRBD2	.	CASSFTGGLGSEQFF	TGTGCCAGCAGCTTCACGGGGGGGCTGGGTAGTGAGCAGTTCTTC
TRBV12-2	TRBJ1-4	.	.	CASRLYSSPTNEKLFF	TGTGCAAGTCGCCTATATAGCTCCCCAACTAATGAAAAACTGTTTTTT
TRBV5-1	TRBJ1-1	.	.	CASSSQVMNTEAFF	TGCGCCAGCAGCTCCCAGGTTATGAACACTGAAGCTTTCTTT